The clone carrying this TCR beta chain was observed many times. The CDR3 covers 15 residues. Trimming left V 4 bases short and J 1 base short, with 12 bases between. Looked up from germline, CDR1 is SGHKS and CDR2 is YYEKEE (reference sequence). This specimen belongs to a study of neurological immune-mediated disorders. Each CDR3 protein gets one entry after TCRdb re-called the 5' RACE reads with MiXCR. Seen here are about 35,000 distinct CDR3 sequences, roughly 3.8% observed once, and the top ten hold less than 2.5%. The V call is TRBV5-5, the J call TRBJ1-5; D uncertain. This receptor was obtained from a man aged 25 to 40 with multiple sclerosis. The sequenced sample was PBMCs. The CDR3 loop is CASSLDRGSNQPQHF. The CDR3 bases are TGTGCCAGCAGCCTCGACCGTGGAAGCAATCAGCCCCAGCATTTT.